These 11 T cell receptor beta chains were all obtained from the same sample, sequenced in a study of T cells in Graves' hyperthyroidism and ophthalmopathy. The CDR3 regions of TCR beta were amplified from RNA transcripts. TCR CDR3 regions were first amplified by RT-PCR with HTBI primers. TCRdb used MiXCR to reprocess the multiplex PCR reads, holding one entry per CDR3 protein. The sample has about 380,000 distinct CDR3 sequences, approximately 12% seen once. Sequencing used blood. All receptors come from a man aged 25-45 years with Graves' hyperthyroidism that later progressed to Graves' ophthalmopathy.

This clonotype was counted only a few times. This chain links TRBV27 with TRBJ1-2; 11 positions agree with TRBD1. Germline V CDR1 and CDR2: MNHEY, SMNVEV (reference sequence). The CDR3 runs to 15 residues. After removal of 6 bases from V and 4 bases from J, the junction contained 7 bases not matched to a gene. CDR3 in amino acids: CASRASGTGGYGYTF. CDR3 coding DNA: TGTGCCAGCAGAGCCTCCGGGACAGGGGGCTATGGCTACACCTTC.

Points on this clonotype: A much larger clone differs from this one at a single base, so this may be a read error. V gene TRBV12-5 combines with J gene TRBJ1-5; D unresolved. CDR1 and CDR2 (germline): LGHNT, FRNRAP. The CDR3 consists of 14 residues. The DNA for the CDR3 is TGTGCCCTGAGGGCGGGAGGAGGCAATCAGCCCCAGCATTTT. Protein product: CALRAGGGNQPQHF.

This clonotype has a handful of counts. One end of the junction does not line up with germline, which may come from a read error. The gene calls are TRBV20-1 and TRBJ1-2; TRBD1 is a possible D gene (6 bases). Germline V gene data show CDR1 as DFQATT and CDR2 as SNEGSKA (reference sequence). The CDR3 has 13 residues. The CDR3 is CSAQEDSAYAYTF. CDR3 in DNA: TGCAGTGCCCAAGAGGACAGTGCCTATGCCTACACCTTC.

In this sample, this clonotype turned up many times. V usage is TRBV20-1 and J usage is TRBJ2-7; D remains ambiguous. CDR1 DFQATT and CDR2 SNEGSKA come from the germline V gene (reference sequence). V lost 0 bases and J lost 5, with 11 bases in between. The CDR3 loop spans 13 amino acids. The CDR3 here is CSARDPNPNEQYF. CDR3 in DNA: TGCAGTGCTAGAGATCCGAACCCAAACGAGCAGTACTTC.

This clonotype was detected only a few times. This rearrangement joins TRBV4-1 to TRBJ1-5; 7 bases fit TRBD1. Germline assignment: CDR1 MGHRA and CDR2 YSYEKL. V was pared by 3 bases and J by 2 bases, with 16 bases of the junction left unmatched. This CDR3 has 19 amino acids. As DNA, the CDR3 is TGCGCCAGCAGCCATGTCGACTACGGGGTGCAGGGGGGCAATCAGCCCCAGCATTTT. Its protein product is CASSHVDYGVQGGNQPQHF.

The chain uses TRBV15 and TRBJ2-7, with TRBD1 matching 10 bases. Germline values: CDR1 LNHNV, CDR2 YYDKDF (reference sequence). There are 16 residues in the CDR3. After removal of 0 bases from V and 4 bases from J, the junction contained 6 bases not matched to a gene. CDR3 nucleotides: TGTGCCACCAGCAGAGATAGACAGGGGGCGTTATACGAGCAGTACTTC. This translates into CATSRDRQGALYEQYF.

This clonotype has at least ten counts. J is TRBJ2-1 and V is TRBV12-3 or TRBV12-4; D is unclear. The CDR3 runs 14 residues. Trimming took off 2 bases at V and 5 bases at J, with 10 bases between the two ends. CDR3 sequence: CASSLRGFDNEQFF. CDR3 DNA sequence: TGTGCCAGCAGTTTAAGAGGATTTGACAATGAGCAGTTCTTC.

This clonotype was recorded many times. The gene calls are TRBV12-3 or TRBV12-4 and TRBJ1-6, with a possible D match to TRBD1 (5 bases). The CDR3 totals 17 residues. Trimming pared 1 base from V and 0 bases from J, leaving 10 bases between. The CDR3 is CASSLEGWSSYNSPLHF. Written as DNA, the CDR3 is TGTGCCAGCAGTTTAGAGGGGTGGAGCTCCTATAATTCACCCCTCCACTTT.

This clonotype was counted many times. The CDR3 region has the DNA TGTGCCAGCAGCCAACGGGGCTACGAGCAGTACTTC. Its protein is CASSQRGYEQYF. V and J are TRBV2 and TRBJ2-7; the D gene is possibly TRBD2 (5 bases). This CDR3 is 12 amino acids long. CDR1 is SNHLY and CDR2 is FYNNEI in the germline V gene. The germline V and J ends were trimmed by 6 bases and 3 bases, with 9 bases remaining between them.

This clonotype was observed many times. The CDR3, as DNA: TGTGCCAGCAGCCCCGACAGCAATTCACCCCTCCACTTT. This codes for CASSPDSNSPLHF. The chain uses TRBV5-8 and TRBJ1-6; D is possibly TRBD1 (5 bases). Germline V gene data show CDR1 as SGHTS and CDR2 as YDEGEE. Trimming removed 4 bases from V and 7 bases from J, with 9 bases in between. The CDR3 consists of 13 residues.

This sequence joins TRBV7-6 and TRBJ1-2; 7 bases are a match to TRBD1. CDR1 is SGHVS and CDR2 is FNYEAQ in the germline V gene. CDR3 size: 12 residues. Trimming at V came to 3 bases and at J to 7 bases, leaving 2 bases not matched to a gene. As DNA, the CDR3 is TGTGCCAGCAGCTTCCAGGGGGGTGGCTACACCTTC. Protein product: CASSFQGGGYTF.